These 31 T cell receptor beta chains came from one sample sequenced in a study of Ad26.COV2.S vaccination and SARS-CoV-2 variants. Produced via immunoSEQ multiplex PCR; TCRdb's table is partial and in-frame only. Of approximately 350,000 clones listed, under 90% are singletons. Treatment denoted: approximately 18 received Ad26.COV2.S at low or high dose, single or two shots; about five received placebo; per-sample allocation not given. The investigators took samples on day 63 after the first vaccine or placebo injection. The starting material was peripheral blood, obtained in a trial of Ad26.COV2.S vaccine versus placebo. The receptors originated from a person between 18 and 60 years old who received the Ad26.COV2.S COVID-19 vaccine or a placebo.

The rearrangement joins TRBV30 to TRBJ1-1; the D is unclear. The V end was cut by 0 bases, the J end by 1 base, with 6 bases between. The CDR3 contains 13 residues. Germline V gene sequence: CDR1 GTSNPN, CDR2 SVGIG (reference sequence). CDR3 loop: CAWSVLGNTEAFF. CDR3 coding DNA: TGTGCCTGGAGTGTACTGGGGAACACTGAAGCTTTCTTT.

CDR3 protein: CASSQGASSGNTIYF. CDR3 bases: TGCGCCAGCAGCCAAGGGGCCTCCTCTGGAAACACCATATATTTT. The chain employs TRBV4-3 and TRBJ1-3; D not certain. Germline CDR1 LGHNA, CDR2 YSLEER. The CDR3 contains 15 residues. Trimming removed 1 base from V and 0 bases from J, with 7 bases in between.

The chain is built from TRBV5-1 and TRBJ2-1; a possible D gene is TRBD2 (5 bases). The V gene's germline CDR1 is SGHRS and CDR2 YFSETQ. The germline V and J ends were trimmed by 7 bases and 2 bases, with 16 bases remaining between them. The CDR3 covers 15 residues. DNA of the CDR3: TGCGCCAGCGCCTTGAGGGCCGTGACCTACAATGAGCAGTTCTTC. Protein sequence: CASALRAVTYNEQFF.

This clone was seen once. The chain links TRBV5-1 to TRBJ2-3, with a weak D call TRBD2 (6 bases). In germline, CDR1 is SGHRS, CDR2 YFSETQ. CDR3 length equals 18 residues. V lost 1 base and J 9 bases, leaving 27 bases between the germline ends. The CDR3 bases are TGCGCCAGCAGCTTGTCCGGTGGGCGGGGCGCCAAATGGGGCACGCAGTATTTT. Protein product: CASSLSGGRGAKWGTQYF.

The chain joins TRBV6-5 to TRBJ2-1; 9 nucleotides match TRBD2. The CDR3 runs 16 residues. Trimming cost V 3 bases and J 4 bases; bases outside gene matches: 7. From germline, CDR1 is MNHEY and CDR2 SVGAGI. The CDR3 DNA follows: TGTGCCAGCAGTTATTGGGACGCGGGGGGGTACAATGAGCAGTTCTTC. As protein: CASSYWDAGGYNEQFF.

The V gene is TRBV6-5, the J gene TRBJ1-1; TRBD1 is a possible D gene (5 bases). The CDR3 consists of 14 residues. V was pared by 7 bases and J by 3 bases, with 15 bases between. Germline V CDR1 and CDR2: MNHEY, SVGAGI. CDR3: CASTQEGHDTEAFF. As DNA, the CDR3 is TGTGCCAGCACCCAGGAGGGGCACGACACTGAAGCTTTCTTT.

CDR3 bases: TGTGCCAGCAGCTCTACCGCCGGGGGGGTCACACCCCTCCACTTT. Amino acids: CASSSTAGGVTPLHF. J is TRBJ1-6 and V is TRBV7-2; D may be TRBD1 (5 bases). This CDR3 has 15 residues. Germline assignment: CDR1 SGHTA and CDR2 FQGNSA. Trimming took 4 bases from V and 11 from J, leaving 18 bases between them.

The gene calls are TRBV18 and TRBJ1-5; D uncertain. This CDR3 spans 12 amino acids. V dropped 3 bases and J dropped 7 bases, with 7 bases sitting between them. Germline V lookup: CDR1 KGHSH, CDR2 LQKENI. This CDR3 is CASSPSLQPQHF. CDR3 in DNA: TGTGCCAGCTCACCGTCGCTCCAGCCCCAGCATTTT.

CDR3 DNA: TGTGCCAGCAGCGTAACACGGACCCAGTACTTC. Amino acid sequence: CASSVTRTQYF. The chain carries TRBV7-2 and TRBJ2-5; D not certain. Germline V lookup: CDR1 SGHTA, CDR2 FQGNSA. The CDR3 is 11 amino acids. V lost 5 bases and J 7 bases, leaving 8 bases between the germline ends.

This clone was seen once. The CDR3 coding sequence is TGTGCCAGCAGTTACTCGGGCAGCTATCAGCCCCAGCATTTT. The encoded protein is CASSYSGSYQPQHF. The genes are TRBV6-5 and TRBJ1-5; D remains unclear. CDR3 length equals 14 residues. Germline CDR1 reads MNHEY; CDR2 reads SVGAGI. Trimming removed 0 bases from V and 5 bases from J, with 8 bases in between.

This CDR3 reads CASSIDLFGRVGYTF. Here the CDR3 DNA reads TGTGCCAGTAGTATAGATCTATTCGGCAGGGTGGGCTACACCTTC. The J gene is TRBJ1-2, the V gene TRBV19; D possibly corresponds to TRBD1 (5 bases). The CDR3 consists of 15 residues. Trimming cost V 0 bases and J 8 bases, with 16 bases left between them. Germline assignment: CDR1 LNHDA and CDR2 SQIVND (reference sequence).

This rearrangement joins TRBV6-2 or TRBV6-3 to TRBJ1-5, with unresolved D. Trimming cost V 2 bases and J 2 bases, with 10 bases left between them. This CDR3 has 15 residues. In germline, CDR1 is MNHEY, CDR2 SVGEGT. DNA of the CDR3: TGTGCCAGCAGTTACCCGGATGAAGGCAATCAGCCCCAGCATTTT. Its protein product is CASSYPDEGNQPQHF.

This clone showed up just once. The genes are TRBV5-6 and TRBJ1-1, with D perhaps matching TRBD1 (5 bases). The germline V gene has CDR1 SGHDT and CDR2 YYEEEE. This CDR3 region has 15 residues. V was cut by 2 bases and J by 0 bases, with 11 bases left in between. Here the CDR3 reads CASSLLGLMNTEAFF. The CDR3 bases are TGTGCCAGCAGCTTATTGGGGCTAATGAACACTGAAGCTTTCTTT.

The V and J genes are TRBV7-3 and TRBJ2-3, with a possible D match to TRBD2 (6 bases). Germline values: CDR1 SGHTA, CDR2 FQGTGA. Between the trimmed V and J ends, which lost 3 bases and 4 bases, there was a span of 11 bases. The length of the CDR3 is 14 residues. For the CDR3, the DNA is TGTGCCAGCAGCTTTGGGGGGTATGCAGATACGCAGTATTTT. Protein: CASSFGGYADTQYF.

The chain combines TRBV7-9 with TRBJ1-2, with D uncertain. This CDR3 is 12 amino acids long. The V gene lost 5 bases and the J gene lost 6 bases, with 10 bases spanning the gap. Germline V lookup: CDR1 SEHNR, CDR2 FQNEAQ (reference sequence). CDR3 region: CASSVTKDGYTF. The CDR3 DNA follows: TGTGCCAGCAGCGTTACCAAGGATGGCTACACCTTC.

The chain joins TRBV6-6 to TRBJ1-2, with TRBD1 as a possible D gene (6 bases). CDR3 length equals 11 residues. V gave up 7 bases and J gave up 8 bases, with 11 bases separating them. CDR1 and CDR2 (germline): MNHNY, SVGAGI (reference sequence). The CDR3 here is CASTKGGGYTF. CDR3 sequence (DNA): TGTGCCAGCACGAAGGGGGGCGGCTACACCTTC.

This chain uses TRBV18 with TRBJ1-4; D remains unclear. V shed 3 bases and J shed 8 bases, with 16 bases lying between them. Germline CDR1 KGHSH, CDR2 LQKENI. The CDR3 consists of 15 residues. This chain's CDR3 is CASSPSTDRREKLFF. CDR3 sequence (DNA): TGTGCCAGCTCACCCTCCACGGACCGGCGGGAAAAACTGTTTTTT.

In this sample, this clone turned up a few times. The rearrangement links TRBV7-9 to TRBJ1-5; unclear D gene. The germline CDR1 and CDR2 sequences are SEHNR and FQNEAQ (reference sequence). This CDR3 is built from 14 residues. V was clipped by 6 bases and J by 5 bases, with 14 bases between them. CDR3 region: CASSPLLLHQPQHF. The CDR3 nucleotides are TGTGCCAGCAGTCCCCTTCTGCTTCATCAGCCCCAGCATTTT.

The J gene is TRBJ2-5, the V gene TRBV5-1, with 7 bases that match TRBD1. The V gene's germline CDR1 is SGHRS and CDR2 YFSETQ. This CDR3 comprises 15 residues. Trimming took 4 bases from V and 3 from J; bases not matched to a gene: 9. The DNA for the CDR3 is TGCGCCAGCAGCGGAGAGGGGGCAAGGGAAGAGACCCAGTACTTC. Translated: CASSGEGAREETQYF.

The V gene is TRBV5-1, the J gene TRBJ1-3; D uncertain. This CDR3 has 14 amino acids. Germline CDR1 SGHRS, CDR2 YFSETQ. Trimming took 0 bases from V and 2 from J, leaving 6 bases between them. CDR3 DNA sequence: TGCGCCAGCAGCTTGGGTCTGGCTGGAAACACCATATATTTT. Its protein product is CASSLGLAGNTIYF. The full variable domain, its missing parts supplied by reference TRBV5-1 and TRBJ1-3, is KAGVTQTPRYLIKTRGQQVTLSCSPISGHRSVSWYQQTPGQGLQFLFEYFSETQRNKGNFPGRFSGRQFSNSRSEMNVSTLELGDSALYLCASSLGLAGNTIYFGEGSWLTVV.

The chain carries TRBV6-5 and TRBJ2-2; D is unresolved. V lost 4 bases, J lost 2 bases, and 5 bases lay in between. CDR3 length: 13 residues. Looked up from germline, CDR1 is MNHEY and CDR2 is SVGAGI. The CDR3 bases are TGTGCCAGCAGTTCGAAAAACACCGGGGAGCTGTTTTTT. Translated, it gives CASSSKNTGELFF.

This clone was seen more than once but under ten times. The V call is TRBV28, the J call TRBJ2-7; D is undetermined. V lost 3 bases, J lost 3 bases, and 12 bases lay in between. Germline CDR1 MDHEN, CDR2 SYDVKM. The CDR3 extends over 14 amino acids. The CDR3 loop is CASSFKGLRYEQYF. Here the CDR3 DNA reads TGTGCCAGCAGTTTCAAAGGTTTGCGCTACGAGCAGTACTTC.

The rearrangement links TRBV7-9 to TRBJ1-4; a weak D match, TRBD1 (5 bases). Trimming stripped 4 bases from V and 0 bases from J, with 9 bases between. CDR1 and CDR2 (germline): SEHNR, FQNEAQ (reference sequence). The CDR3 runs 15 residues. The CDR3 spells CASSWGTTTNEKLFF. The CDR3 DNA sequence: TGTGCCAGCAGCTGGGGGACGACAACTAATGAAAAACTGTTTTTT.

The chain recombines TRBV30 with TRBJ2-7; 9 bases map to TRBD1. The CDR3 loop spans 15 amino acids. Germline V CDR1 and CDR2: GTSNPN, SVGIG (reference sequence). The CDR3 coding sequence is TGTGCGACAACCGGGACAGGGTGGGTAACCTACGAGCAGTACTTC. Protein: CATTGTGWVTYEQYF.

The chain has TRBV5-4 and TRBJ2-7; 7 bases are a match to TRBD1. The V segment lost 4 bases and the J segment 3 bases; nucleotides outside the gene matches: 7. Per germline, CDR1 SGHNT and CDR2 YYREEE (reference sequence). The CDR3 is 14 amino acids. CDR3 coding DNA: TGTGCCAGCAGCCCGGGACAGAGATTCTACGAGCAGTACTTC. The encoded protein is CASSPGQRFYEQYF.

The chain has TRBV11-3 and TRBJ2-7, with D possibly TRBD1 on 6 matching bases. Germline V CDR1 and CDR2: SGHNT, YENEEA. The CDR3 length is 13 residues. Trimming stripped 6 bases from V and 5 bases from J, with 14 bases between. This CDR3 is CASSKQGNHEQYF. The CDR3 DNA follows: TGTGCCAGCAGTAAACAGGGTAACCACGAGCAGTACTTC.

This clone was recorded a few times. The V call is TRBV7-3, the J call TRBJ2-7; 9 nucleotides line up with TRBD1. The CDR3 length is 13 residues. V shed 6 bases and J 3 bases; nucleotides not matched to a gene: 3. Germline V CDR1 and CDR2: SGHTA, FQGTGA. CDR3 in DNA: TGTGCCAGCAGTCCGGACAGGGGCTACGAGCAGTACTTC. Protein sequence: CASSPDRGYEQYF.

The chain has TRBV6-2 or TRBV6-3 and TRBJ1-5; 12 bases line up with TRBD1. After removal of 5 bases from V and 1 base from J, the junction contained 12 bases not matched to a gene. This CDR3 region has 19 residues. The V gene's germline CDR1 is MNHEY and CDR2 SVGEGT. The CDR3 loop reads CASSAYTGTGGRSNQPQHF. In DNA, the CDR3 is TGTGCCAGCAGTGCCTATACCGGGACAGGGGGCCGGAGCAATCAGCCCCAGCATTTT.

In this sample, this clone turned up once. The CDR3 is CASATYNEQFF. The CDR3 DNA sequence: TGCGCCAGCGCCACCTACAATGAGCAGTTCTTC. This chain links TRBV10-2 with TRBJ2-1; D not certain. The CDR3 runs to 11 residues. Germline CDR1 WSHSY, CDR2 SAAADI. Trimming removed 8 bases from V and 2 bases from J, with 4 bases in between.

The gene calls are TRBV5-4 and TRBJ2-2; the D gene is possibly TRBD1 (5 bases). Trimming left V 3 bases short and J 2 bases short, with 11 bases between. This CDR3 contains 15 residues. Germline CDR1 and CDR2: SGHNT and YYREEE (reference sequence). CDR3 residues: CASSSDSVNTGELFF. In DNA, the CDR3 is TGTGCCAGCAGCTCCGACAGCGTCAACACCGGGGAGCTGTTTTTT.

The rearrangement links TRBV5-5 to TRBJ2-5; D might be TRBD1 (6 bases). Germline CDR1 SGHKS, CDR2 YYEKEE (reference sequence). V lost 4 bases and J lost 1, with 14 bases in between. The CDR3 has 15 residues. CDR3 protein: CASSAGQNSQETQYF. The CDR3 coding sequence is TGTGCCAGCAGCGCTGGACAGAACTCCCAAGAGACCCAGTACTTC.